These 17 T cell receptor beta chains were all obtained from the same sample, sequenced in a study of T cell clones after liver transplantation. Sequencing used immunoSEQ multiplex PCR; TCRdb keeps in-frame clones, though not all of them. The sample consists of some 57,000 clones, around 70% of them appearing once. The specimen was CD4+ T cells from blood, collected at the 22-month timepoint. Receptor source: a human patient who received a liver transplant. Some T cells may arise from the graft donor.

The V gene is TRBV27, the J gene TRBJ2-2; D is possibly TRBD1 (5 bases). The CDR3 runs 14 residues. Germline CDR1 reads MNHEY; CDR2 reads SMNVEV (reference sequence). The germline V and J ends were trimmed by 7 bases and 0 bases, with 9 bases remaining between them. The CDR3 sequence is CASNSGTNTGELFF. For the CDR3, the DNA is TGTGCCAGCAATTCAGGGACGAACACCGGGGAGCTGTTTTTT.

The chain uses TRBV7-2 and TRBJ2-3; 8 bases line up with TRBD2. This CDR3 has 16 amino acids. Germline V gives CDR1 SGHTA, CDR2 FQGNSA. V trimming: 1 base; J trimming: 6 bases; junction bases outside the gene matches: 9. CDR3 coding DNA: TGTGCCAGCAGCTTAGAGGGCCGGGGGGGCATGGATACGCAGTATTTT. It yields the protein CASSLEGRGGMDTQYF.

This chain connects TRBV7-2 to TRBJ2-7; 11 nucleotides agree with TRBD1. Germline values: CDR1 SGHTA, CDR2 FQGNSA. CDR3 length equals 16 residues. J was trimmed by 3 bases and V by 3 bases; bases with no gene match: 7. DNA of the CDR3: TGTGCCAGCAGCTTTTCTGGACAGGGGGCGGTCTACGAGCAGTACTTC. Encoded protein: CASSFSGQGAVYEQYF. The full variable domain, with the rest looked up from reference TRBV7-2 and TRBJ2-7, is GAGVSQSPSNKVTEKGKDVELRCDPISGHTALYWYRQSLGQGLEFLIYFQGNSAPDKSGLPSDRFSAERTGGSVSTLTIQRTQQEDSAVYLCASSFSGQGAVYEQYFGPGTRLTVT.

The V gene is TRBV4-2, the J gene TRBJ2-2; TRBD1 is a possible D gene (6 bases). Per germline, CDR1 LGHNA and CDR2 YNFKEQ. V lost 1 base to trimming and J lost 5 bases, with 11 bases between them. The CDR3 has 15 amino acids. The CDR3 region has the DNA TGTGCCAGCAGCCAAGGAGAGGGGGATACCGGGGAGCTGTTTTTT. This sequence encodes CASSQGEGDTGELFF.

This rearrangement joins TRBV7-9 to TRBJ2-6; TRBD1 agrees at 8 bases. Germline-derived CDR1 and CDR2 are SEHNR and FQNEAQ (reference sequence). Germline trimming cut 5 bases from V and 12 bases from J; bases unmatched to any gene: 18. This CDR3 is built from 17 residues. CDR3 amino acids: CASSPPGQVVTLGVLTF. CDR3 nucleotides: TGTGCCAGCAGCCCTCCGGGACAGGTGGTAACTCTTGGCGTCCTGACTTTC.

The chain has TRBV19 and TRBJ1-2; no definite D call. CDR1 is LNHDA and CDR2 is SQIVND in the germline V gene (reference sequence). Trimming took off 3 bases at V and 4 bases at J, with 9 bases between the two ends. This CDR3 contains 13 residues. The DNA for the CDR3 is TGTGCCAGTAGTATGGACGCCTCCTATGGCTACACCTTC. It encodes CASSMDASYGYTF. The variable domain in full, completed from reference TRBV19 and TRBJ1-2, reads DGGITQSPKYLFRKEGQNVTLSCEQNLNHDAMYWYRQDPGQGLRLIYYSQIVNDFQKGDIAEGYSVSREKKESFPLTVTSAQKNPTAFYLCASSMDASYGYTFGSGTRLTVV.

This clone has just a few counts. V usage is TRBV19 and J usage is TRBJ2-2, with D perhaps assigned TRBD1 or TRBD2 (5 bases each). Germline V lookup: CDR1 LNHDA, CDR2 SQIVND (reference sequence). V was shortened by 10 bases and J by 2 bases, with 17 bases between the two germline ends. The CDR3 length is 15 residues. In DNA form, the CDR3 reads TGTGCCACCGCCCTCGGGACGATAAACACCGGGGAGCTGTTTTTT. This codes for CATALGTINTGELFF.

The chain has TRBV28 and TRBJ2-7; D may be TRBD2 (5 bases). V lost 1 base to trimming and J lost 4 bases, with 14 bases between them. This CDR3 has 15 residues. The germline V gene encodes CDR1 MDHEN and CDR2 SYDVKM. As DNA, the CDR3 is TGTGCCAGCAGTTTATTAACAATGAGGAGGTACGAGCAGTACTTC. Its protein product is CASSLLTMRRYEQYF.

The chain is built from TRBV9 and TRBJ1-1; D perhaps matches TRBD1 (5 bases). Deletions cut 0 bases from V and 1 base from J, with 13 bases between. Germline V gene sequence: CDR1 SGDLS, CDR2 YYNGEE. The CDR3 sequence is 16 residues long. This CDR3 is CASSVAIGTANTEAFF. In nucleotides, the CDR3 is TGTGCCAGCAGCGTAGCTATAGGGACGGCGAACACTGAAGCTTTCTTT.

The gene calls are TRBV2 and TRBJ1-3; D perhaps matches TRBD1 (5 bases). CDR3 length equals 16 residues. V was cut by 7 bases and J by 7 bases, with 23 bases left in between. Germline V gene data show CDR1 as SNHLY and CDR2 as FYNNEI. CDR3 loop: CASTPEGRRVGNTIYF. The CDR3 nucleotides read TGTGCCAGCACCCCCGAGGGACGACGGGTAGGGAACACCATATATTTT.

V usage is TRBV28 and J usage is TRBJ1-2; D is uncertain. Trimming took 3 bases from V and 3 from J, leaving 8 bases between them. Germline CDR1 is MDHEN and CDR2 is SYDVKM. This CDR3 contains 13 residues. The CDR3 DNA reads TGTGCCAGCAGTTTGGGCAGATACTATGGCTACACCTTC. Translated, it gives CASSLGRYYGYTF.

The rearrangement joins TRBV7-3 to TRBJ2-5; the D gene is possibly TRBD2 (6 bases). CDR1 is SGHTA and CDR2 is FQGTGA in the germline V gene. V dropped 5 bases and J dropped 4 bases, with 20 bases sitting between them. The CDR3 spans 16 residues. This chain's CDR3 is CASSPGRRGSGETQYF. The DNA of the CDR3 is TGTGCCAGCAGCCCGGGCCGACGGGGGTCCGGAGAGACCCAGTACTTC.

The chain uses TRBV29-1 and TRBJ2-7; D not resolved. CDR1 and CDR2 from the germline V gene are SQVTM and ANQGSEA. This CDR3 has 13 residues. Deletions cut 1 base from V and 2 bases from J, with 9 bases between. The CDR3 sequence: CSVEGQTTYEQYF. CDR3 in DNA: TGCAGCGTTGAAGGGCAGACCACCTACGAGCAGTACTTC.

This chain uses TRBV25-1 with TRBJ2-7, with D possibly TRBD2 on 6 matching bases. The V and J ends lost 5 bases and 6 bases respectively, with 26 bases between them. The CDR3 length is 17 residues. Germline V gene data show CDR1 as MGHDK and CDR2 as SYGVNS. The CDR3 region is CASSTYGLGVLGGEQYF. The CDR3, as DNA: TGTGCCAGCAGTACTTATGGCCTCGGGGTCCTGGGGGGCGAGCAGTACTTC.

This clone was counted once. The V and J genes are TRBV9 and TRBJ1-4; 10 nucleotides line up with TRBD1. In germline, CDR1 is SGDLS, CDR2 YYNGEE. The CDR3 extends over 20 amino acids. J gave up 3 bases and V 0 bases, and 14 bases lay outside the gene matches. CDR3: CASSVAMGDRGDEANEKLFF. CDR3 bases: TGTGCCAGCAGCGTAGCTATGGGGGACAGGGGCGATGAGGCTAATGAAAAACTGTTTTTT. Filled out from reference TRBV9 and TRBJ1-4, the complete variable domain reads DSGVTQTPKHLITATGQRVTLRCSPRSGDLSVYWYQQSLDQGLQFLIQYYNGEERAKGNILERFSAQQFPDLHSELNLSSLELGDSALYFCASSVAMGDRGDEANEKLFFGSGTQLSVL.

The chain recombines TRBV6-1 with TRBJ1-2; D uncertain. V was pared by 7 bases and J by 4 bases, with 10 bases between. Germline assignment: CDR1 MNHNS and CDR2 SASEGT. CDR3 size: 12 residues. The CDR3 reads CASTGRFYGYTF. The CDR3 DNA is TGTGCCAGCACGGGTCGGTTCTATGGCTACACCTTC.

This clone was counted a few times. The sample contains more than one DNA sequence encoding this CDR3. This chain links TRBV5-5 with TRBJ2-1; 9 positions agree with TRBD1. The CDR3 is 15 amino acids. The J segment lost 5 bases and the V segment lost 2 bases, leaving 5 bases of the junction unmatched. Germline V gene lookup returns CDR1 SGHKS and CDR2 YYEKEE (reference sequence). CDR3 residues: CASSFRGQGNNEQFF. The CDR3 DNA reads as TGTGCCAGCAGCTTCCGGGGACAGGGTAACAATGAGCAGTTCTTC.